The TCR beta chain described here comes from a study of cytomegalovirus exposure and HLA in healthy donors. General study points: Further analysis, carried out later, found HLA-associated TCR beta chains more clonally expanded than equally common other chains. According to a later analysis, most TCR beta chains associated with CMV appeared HLA-restricted. Common viral pathogens were later found to be apparently linked to several of the most significant clusters. Usually a TCR sequence was rare, but some public TCRs were found in many donors.

PCR was performed using 60 Vbeta and 13 Jbeta primers. The protocol was immunoSEQ multiplex PCR, while the TCRdb copy is restricted to in-frame clones and leaves out a portion. The sample lists some 150,000 clones; around 82% were seen once. Germline V gives CDR1 MGHRA, CDR2 YSYEKL. V dropped 1 base and J dropped 0; count of bases not matched to a gene: 4. The CDR3 runs to 19 residues. A remark on this clone: The antigen is undetermined.

The receptor was isolated from a man between 18 and 35 years old in good health and CMV-seropositive. Material: PBMCs. This chain connects TRBV4-1 to TRBJ2-3; TRBD2 aligns across 16 bases. DNA for the CDR3: TGCGCCAGCAGCCAAGTGGGGACTAGCGGGAGGGGTAGCACAGATACGCAGTATTTT. Translation gives CASSQVGTSGRGSTDTQYF.